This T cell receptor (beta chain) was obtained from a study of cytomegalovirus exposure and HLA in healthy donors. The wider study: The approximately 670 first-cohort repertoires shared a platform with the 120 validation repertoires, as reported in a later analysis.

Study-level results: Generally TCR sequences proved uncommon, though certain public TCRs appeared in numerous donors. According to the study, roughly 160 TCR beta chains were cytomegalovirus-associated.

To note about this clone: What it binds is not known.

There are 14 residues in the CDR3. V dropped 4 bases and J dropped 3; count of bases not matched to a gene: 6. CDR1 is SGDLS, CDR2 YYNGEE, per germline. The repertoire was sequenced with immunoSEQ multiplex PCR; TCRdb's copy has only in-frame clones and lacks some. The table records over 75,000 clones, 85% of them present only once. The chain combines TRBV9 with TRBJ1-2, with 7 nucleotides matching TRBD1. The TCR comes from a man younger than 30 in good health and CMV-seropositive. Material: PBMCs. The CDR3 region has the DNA TGTGCCAGCAGCATCGGAGGGGGCGACTATGGCTACACCTTC. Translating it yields CASSIGGGDYGYTF. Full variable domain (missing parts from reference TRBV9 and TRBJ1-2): DSGVTQTPKHLITATGQRVTLRCSPRSGDLSVYWYQQSLDQGLQFLIQYYNGEERAKGNILERFSAQQFPDLHSELNLSSLELGDSALYFCASSIGGGDYGYTFGSGTRLTVV.